A single sample gave rise to the 18 T cell receptor beta chains below, sequenced in a study of blood T cell repertoires in COVID-19. Measured with immunoSEQ multiplex PCR; TCRdb has only the in-frame clones, and not every one. The sample lists 300,000 to 350,000 clones; roughly 88% were seen once. What was sequenced was PBMCs or T cells enriched from blood (not recorded which). These TCRs come from a man aged 25 to 45 who had recovered from COVID-19.

The chain uses TRBV19 and TRBJ1-5; TRBD1 matches at 7 bases. Germline V lookup: CDR1 LNHDA, CDR2 SQIVND (reference sequence). The CDR3 consists of 16 residues. J lost 2 bases, V lost 5 bases, and 9 bases had no gene match. The CDR3 sequence is CASSRMGTVGNQPQHF. In DNA, the CDR3 is TGTGCCAGTAGTCGAATGGGGACAGTAGGCAATCAGCCCCAGCATTTT.

The rearrangement links TRBV7-9 to TRBJ1-4, with a tentative D call TRBD1 (6 bases). Germline loops: CDR1 SEHNR, CDR2 FQNEAQ (reference sequence). Trimming pared 1 base from V and 2 bases from J, leaving 14 bases between. The CDR3 is 17 amino acids. CDR3 coding DNA: TGTGCCAGCAGCTTAGTTGGCAGGGGTATGACTAATGAAAAACTGTTTTTT. It is translated as CASSLVGRGMTNEKLFF.

The chain has TRBV11-2 and TRBJ2-3; perhaps TRBD2 as D (6 bases). Trimming cost V 5 bases and J 5 bases, with 23 bases left between them. The CDR3 consists of 17 residues. Germline CDR1 reads SGHAT; CDR2 reads FQNNGV. The CDR3 DNA reads TGTGCCAGCAGCCCCGGACCGGGGGTGGGCGTAGGAGATACGCAGTATTTT. It translates to CASSPGPGVGVGDTQYF.

The chain recombines TRBV11-2 with TRBJ2-4; D is possibly TRBD1 (6 bases). CDR3 length: 15 amino acids. Germline CDR1 is SGHAT and CDR2 is FQNNGV. The V end was cut by 0 bases, the J end by 1 base, with 7 bases between. The CDR3: CASSLEGGAKNIQYF. The CDR3, as DNA: TGTGCCAGCAGCTTAGAAGGGGGTGCCAAAAACATTCAGTACTTC.

V is TRBV6-4 and J is TRBJ2-1; 7 bases align to TRBD2. The CDR3 sequence is 14 residues long. J was trimmed by 3 bases and V by 6 bases; bases with no gene match: 5. The germline V gene encodes CDR1 MRHNA and CDR2 SNTAGT. CDR3 in amino acids: CASSASGDYNEQFF. As DNA, the CDR3 is TGTGCCAGCAGCGCCAGCGGGGACTACAATGAGCAGTTCTTC.

Details on this clone: Other DNA variants within this sample encode the same CDR3. The V call is TRBV5-1, the J call TRBJ2-6, with a tentative D call TRBD2 (5 bases). Trimming shortened V by 0 bases and J by 1 base, and 8 bases separated the two germline ends. The CDR3 length is 16 residues. Germline V lookup: CDR1 SGHRS, CDR2 YFSETQ. In nucleotides, the CDR3 is TGCGCCAGCAGCTTGGAGTCGGGGTCTGGGGCCAACGTCCTGACTTTC. Translated: CASSLESGSGANVLTF.

The V call is TRBV7-3, the J call TRBJ2-3, with unresolved D. The CDR3 is made up of 13 amino acids. Trimming removed 1 base from V and 5 bases from J, with 7 bases in between. CDR1 is SGHTA, CDR2 FQGTGA, per germline. The CDR3: CASSLISGDTQYF. In nucleotides, the CDR3 is TGTGCCAGCAGCTTAATATCGGGAGATACGCAGTATTTT. The full variable domain, in which reference TRBV7-3 and TRBJ2-3 provide the parts outside the CDR3, is GAGVSQTPSNKVTEKGKYVELRCDPISGHTALYWYRQSLGQGPEFLIYFQGTGAADDSGLPNDRFFAVRPEGSVSTLKIQRTERGDSAVYLCASSLISGDTQYFGPGTRLTVL.

The genes are TRBV6-5 and TRBJ2-7; TRBD1 is a possible D gene (5 bases). The ends were cut back, 4 bases at V and 2 bases at J, with 12 bases in the middle. The CDR3 contains 14 residues. In germline, CDR1 is MNHEY, CDR2 SVGAGI. The chain's CDR3 is CASSLRTDTYEQYF. The CDR3 region has the DNA TGTGCCAGCAGTTTACGTACGGACACCTACGAGCAGTACTTC.

This chain's CDR3 is CASSLDAGVPGELFF. The CDR3 DNA follows: TGTGCCAGCAGCTTAGACGCAGGTGTCCCCGGGGAGCTGTTTTTT. The chain carries TRBV7-2 and TRBJ2-2; no clear D gene. With 1 base removed from V and 6 bases from J, the gap between germline ends came to 12 bases. The CDR3 covers 15 residues. The germline V gene encodes CDR1 SGHTA and CDR2 FQGNSA.

This clone was detected a few times. This chain links TRBV21-1 with TRBJ2-2; the D call in the table, TRBD1, was not verified against the DNA. TRBV21-1 is described as a pseudogene. This CDR3 region has 20 residues. In nucleotides, the CDR3 is TGTGCCAGCAGAAGAACCGCGCGGGACAGGGGTTTGGGGAACACCGGGGAGCTGTTTTTT. Translating it yields CASRRTARDRGLGNTGELFF.

The chain joins TRBV10-1 to TRBJ1-2, with 10 nucleotides matching TRBD1. The CDR3 runs to 14 residues. Germline lookup yields CDR1 WNHNN and CDR2 SYGVQD (reference sequence). V dropped 7 bases and J dropped 6; count of bases not matched to a gene: 8. CDR3 nucleotide sequence: TGCGCCAGCATATTGACAGGGGGCAGCCATGGCTACACCTTC. Translating it yields CASILTGGSHGYTF.

The rearrangement joins TRBV30 to TRBJ2-2; D is perhaps TRBD1 (5 bases). The CDR3 is made up of 11 amino acids. Germline values: CDR1 GTSNPN, CDR2 SVGIG (reference sequence). V gave up 5 bases and J gave up 4 bases, with 5 bases separating them. The CDR3 nucleotides read TGTGCCTGGGGGGCCACCGGGGAGCTGTTTTTT. Translating gives CAWGATGELFF.

V and J are TRBV10-3 and TRBJ1-5, with TRBD1 as a possible D gene (5 bases). V was trimmed by 3 bases and J by 2 bases, leaving 8 bases between them. The CDR3 spans 14 residues. Germline V lookup: CDR1 ENHRY, CDR2 SYGVKD. The CDR3 reads CAISDPGGNQPQHF. The CDR3 bases are TGTGCCATCAGTGACCCGGGGGGCAATCAGCCCCAGCATTTT.

The chain carries TRBV24-1 and TRBJ2-1, with D possibly matching TRBD1 (6 bases). The CDR3 length is 16 residues. V lost 3 bases and J 2 bases, leaving 13 bases between the germline ends. Germline V gene lookup returns CDR1 KGHDR and CDR2 SFDVKD. CDR3 sequence: CATSDPNRAAYNEQFF. The CDR3 bases are TGTGCCACCAGTGATCCGAACAGGGCCGCCTACAATGAGCAGTTCTTC.

The CDR3 protein is CASSLYRGAGTDTQYF. Here the CDR3 DNA reads TGTGCCAGCAGTTTATATCGGGGGGCAGGGACAGATACGCAGTATTTT. The chain couples TRBV27 to TRBJ2-3; tentatively, D is TRBD2 (7 bases). Trimming removed 1 base at V and 3 bases at J, with 14 bases between. Germline CDR1 MNHEY, CDR2 SMNVEV (reference sequence). The CDR3 sequence is 16 residues long.

At least ten counts were recorded for this clone. CDR3 protein: CASSSTGGAVEEQFF. The CDR3 DNA follows: TGTGCCAGCAGTTCTACCGGGGGGGCCGTAGAAGAGCAGTTCTTC. This chain links TRBV28 with TRBJ2-1; 8 nucleotides match TRBD2. This CDR3 spans 15 amino acids. The V gene's germline CDR1 is MDHEN and CDR2 SYDVKM. V gave up 4 bases and J gave up 10 bases; unmatched junction bases: 12.

The rearrangement uses TRBV11-1 and TRBJ2-7; D may be TRBD1 (5 bases). Germline V gene sequence: CDR1 SGHAT, CDR2 FQDESV (reference sequence). The V and J ends lost 4 bases and 2 bases respectively, with 12 bases between them. This CDR3 comprises 14 residues. CDR3 nucleotide sequence: TGTGCCAGCAGCTCCCATCAGGGTACCTACGAGCAGTACTTC. It encodes CASSSHQGTYEQYF.

The chain couples TRBV5-1 to TRBJ1-1, with no clear D. The V gene's germline CDR1 is SGHRS and CDR2 YFSETQ. The CDR3 totals 13 residues. Trimming removed 1 base at V and 8 bases at J, with 12 bases between. For the CDR3, the DNA is TGCGCCAGCAGCTTGAACGGGTGGTCCGAAGCTTTCTTT. Translation: CASSLNGWSEAFF.